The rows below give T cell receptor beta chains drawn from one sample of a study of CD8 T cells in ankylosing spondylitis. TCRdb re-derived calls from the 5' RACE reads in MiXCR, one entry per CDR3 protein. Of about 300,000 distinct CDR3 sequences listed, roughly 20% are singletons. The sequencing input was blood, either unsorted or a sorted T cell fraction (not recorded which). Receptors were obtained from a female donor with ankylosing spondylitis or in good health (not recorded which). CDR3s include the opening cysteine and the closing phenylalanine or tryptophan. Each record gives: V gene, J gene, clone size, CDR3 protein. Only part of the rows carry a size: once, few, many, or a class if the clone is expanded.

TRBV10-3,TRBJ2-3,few,CAISAPPSTDTQYF
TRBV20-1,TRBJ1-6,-,CSARAPGQPANSPLHF
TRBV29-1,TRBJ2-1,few,CSVGRPSPSYNEQFF
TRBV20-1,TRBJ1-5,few,CSARVGSNQPQHF
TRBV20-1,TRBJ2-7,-,CSATLAGAFYEQYF
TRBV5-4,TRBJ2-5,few,CASSFKGPHQETQYF
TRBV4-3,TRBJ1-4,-,CASSRQGAGKLFF
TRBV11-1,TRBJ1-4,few,CASSRTSGEKLFF
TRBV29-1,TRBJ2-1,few,CSVEGQGQSEQFF
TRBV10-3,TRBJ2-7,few,CAIRGTGPSNEQYF
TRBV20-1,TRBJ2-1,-,CSARRTSGVREQFF
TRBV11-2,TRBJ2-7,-,CASSLIGPMDGRGYEQYF
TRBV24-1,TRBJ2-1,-,CATSDHRLAGSDEQFF
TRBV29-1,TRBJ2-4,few,CSVDLAGGSENIQYF
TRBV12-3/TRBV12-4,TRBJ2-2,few,CASSLGSTTGELFF
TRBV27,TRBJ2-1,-,CASSPSFRSGEQFF
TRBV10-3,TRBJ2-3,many,CAISGRTSGTDTQYF
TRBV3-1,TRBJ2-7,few,CASSLTASEGYEQYF
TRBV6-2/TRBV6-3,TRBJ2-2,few,CASTLDDFLVGELFF
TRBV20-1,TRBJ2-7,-,CSASIETYEQYF
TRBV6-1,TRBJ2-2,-,CASSVITRTGELFF
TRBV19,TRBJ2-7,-,CASSPRQGLGEQYF
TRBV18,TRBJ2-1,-,CASSGGTGGADQQFF
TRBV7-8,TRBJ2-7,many,CASGPGTGGSYEQYF
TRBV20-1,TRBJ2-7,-,CSARPGLAGRGDEQYF
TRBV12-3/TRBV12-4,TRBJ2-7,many,CASSDSGVPYEQYF
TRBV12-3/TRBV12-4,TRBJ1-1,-,CASKKTGSNTEAFF
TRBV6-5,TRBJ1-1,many,CASSAVIEAFF
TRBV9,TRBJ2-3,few,CASSVGRPSTDTQYF
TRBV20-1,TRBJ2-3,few,CSASFAGQGKGDTQYF
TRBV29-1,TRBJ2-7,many,CSVAPALGHYEQYF
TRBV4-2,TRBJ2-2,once,CASRRPEGRTGELFF
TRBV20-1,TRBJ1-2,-,CSALDRGNYGYTF
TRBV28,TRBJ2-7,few,CASARRQPQTYEQYF
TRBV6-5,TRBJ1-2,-,CASSLLRGLEGGYTF
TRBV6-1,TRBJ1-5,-,CASSEVEGSQHF
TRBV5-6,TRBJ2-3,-,CASSFPRTAARQGAQDTQYF
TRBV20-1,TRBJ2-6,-,CSARDRTGREQAGANVLTF
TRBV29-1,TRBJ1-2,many,CSGTDPGAGGYTF
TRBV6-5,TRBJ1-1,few,CASSYSATYTEAFF
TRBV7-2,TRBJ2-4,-,CASSLAGGPRNIQYF
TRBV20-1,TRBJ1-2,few,CSARPPGTGLSYTF
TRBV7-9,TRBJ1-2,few,CASSLWTGPYGYTF
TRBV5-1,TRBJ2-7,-,CASSSGISGNEQYF
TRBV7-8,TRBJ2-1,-,CASSLGAALIYEQFF
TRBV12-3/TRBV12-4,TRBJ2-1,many,CASRPPGLAGFGEQFF
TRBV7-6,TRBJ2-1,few,CASSPRWESSSYNEQFF
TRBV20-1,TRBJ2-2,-,CSARGGKNTGELFF
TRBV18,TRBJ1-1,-,CASSPSQGAWNTEAFF
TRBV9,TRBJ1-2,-,CASSAPGLINYGYTF
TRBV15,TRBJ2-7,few,CATSRGRSYEQYF
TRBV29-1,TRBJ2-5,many,CSVAGVVVETQYF
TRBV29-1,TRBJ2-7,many,CSGATGYEQYF
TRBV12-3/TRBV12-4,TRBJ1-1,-,CASRDRGGNTEAFF
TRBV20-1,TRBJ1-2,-,CSATPGRAGYTF